This T cell receptor beta chain was obtained from a study of T cell responses to AZD1222 COVID-19 vaccine. Study results and limitations: Just five to seven AZD1222 recipients tested seropositive at baseline. Breadth and depth of Spike-specific TCRs rose after two AZD1222 doses. Only after the peak T cell response were repertoires sampled.

Worth noting for this clone: Its antigen is undetermined.

TCRdb keeps only in-frame clones here, not all; method: immunoSEQ multiplex PCR. The sample has about 200,000 clones, roughly 92% seen once. The germline CDR1 and CDR2 sequences are SGHDT and YYEEEE. V lost 7 bases and J lost 4; bases outside the gene matches: 8. This CDR3 region has 15 residues. The receptor comes from an adult who received the AZD1222 COVID-19 vaccine. The rearrangement joins TRBV5-6 to TRBJ2-1; 10 positions agree with TRBD2. Material: peripheral blood, obtained 28 days after the second AZD1222 dose. CDR3 nucleotide sequence: TGTGCCAGCGAAAAAGCGGGAGGGCCTTACAATGAGCAGTTCTTC. Its protein is CASEKAGGPYNEQFF.